Listed below are T cell receptor beta chains from one sample, sequenced in a study of blood T cell repertoires in COVID-19. The repertoire was sequenced with immunoSEQ multiplex PCR; TCRdb's copy has only in-frame clones and lacks some. The sample has about 170,000 clones, about 85% seen once. Sequencing was performed on peripheral blood. The receptors here all came from a human donor with acute or convalescent COVID-19. The donor label of this sample is uncertain. CDR3s include the opening cysteine and the closing phenylalanine or tryptophan. The D gene is left open where the match is weak. Rows may omit the clone size; those that give it use once, few, many or a size class.

TRBV19	NA	TRBJ1-5	TRBD1	CASGLVLQGLTRYDQPQHF	TGTGCCAGTGGATTGGTCCTACAGGGGTTAACGAGATATGATCAGCCCCAGCATTTT
TRBV15	NA	TRBJ1-6	TRBD1	CATRPDRENNSPLHF	TGTGCCACCAGACCTGACAGGGAGAATAATTCACCCCTCCACTTT
TRBV6-6	few	TRBJ1-1	NA	CASGAGGEAFF	TGTGCCAGTGGGGCGGGGGGTGAGGCTTTCTTT
TRBV5-5	NA	TRBJ2-1	TRBD1	CASSSGQGSSNFYNEQFF	TGTGCCAGCAGCTCAGGACAGGGGAGTTCTAATTTCTACAATGAGCAGTTCTTC
TRBV19	NA	TRBJ1-1	TRBD1	CASSTATGMNTEAFF	TGTGCCAGTAGTACAGCGACAGGGATGAACACTGAAGCTTTCTTT
TRBV4-2	NA	TRBJ1-1	NA	CASSQDWRRDSEAFF	TGTGCCAGCAGCCAAGATTGGAGGAGGGATAGTGAAGCTTTCTTT
TRBV30	once	TRBJ1-1	TRBD1	CAWSVDRDTEAFF	TGTGCCTGGAGTGTGGACAGGGACACTGAAGCTTTCTTT
TRBV5-1	NA	TRBJ1-1	NA	CASSQQSMNTEAFF	TGCGCCAGCAGCCAACAGAGCATGAACACTGAAGCTTTCTTT
TRBV5-1	NA	TRBJ1-2	NA	CASSLGQSYGYTF	TGCGCCAGCAGCTTGGGACAGTCATATGGCTACACCTTC
TRBV2	NA	TRBJ1-1	NA	CASSEAGGNTEAFF	TGTGCCAGCAGTGAAGCGGGGGGTAACACTGAAGCTTTCTTT
TRBV6-5	NA	TRBJ1-5	TRBD1	CASSYSGDSVPQHF	TGTGCCAGCAGTTACTCGGGGGACAGTGTGCCCCAGCATTTT
TRBV9	NA	TRBJ1-2	NA	CASSVSFGSSYYGYTF	TGTGCCAGCAGCGTTTCCTTCGGGAGTTCCTACTATGGCTACACCTTC
TRBV14	NA	TRBJ2-2	TRBD1	CASSRQGAITGELFF	TGTGCCAGCAGCCGACAGGGGGCGATCACCGGGGAGCTGTTTTTT
TRBV28	NA	TRBJ1-2	NA	CASRWGDGGYTF	TGTGCCAGCCGATGGGGGGATGGTGGCTACACCTTC
TRBV30	NA	TRBJ1-6	TRBD1	CAWSLLSGQGSPLHF	TGTGCCTGGAGTCTTCTATCGGGACAGGGTTCACCCCTCCACTTT
TRBV3-1/TRBV3-2	NA	TRBJ2-2	NA	CASSPLGDGNAGELFF	TGTGCCAGCAGCCCCTTGGGAGATGGAAACGCCGGGGAGCTGTTTTTT
TRBV12-3/TRBV12-4	NA	TRBJ1-1	NA	CASSLRGARAFF	TGTGCCAGCAGTTTGCGGGGGGCTCGAGCTTTCTTT
TRBV5-8	NA	TRBJ2-1	NA	CASTKGLLFNEQFF	TGTGCCAGCACAAAGGGACTCCTCTTCAATGAGCAGTTCTTC
TRBV12-3/TRBV12-4	once	TRBJ1-3	NA	CASSLSGNTIYF	TGTGCCAGCAGTTTGTCGGGAAACACCATATATTTT
TRBV25-1	NA	TRBJ2-5	TRBD2	CASGLAGGNKETQYF	TGTGCCAGCGGGCTGGCGGGGGGAAATAAAGAGACCCAGTACTTC
TRBV10-3	NA	TRBJ2-1	TRBD2	CATNYGTSGYNEQFF	TGTGCCACTAATTACGGGACTAGCGGATACAATGAGCAGTTCTTC
TRBV6-5	NA	TRBJ1-4	NA	CASSYSREGEKLFF	TGTGCCAGCAGTTACTCCAGGGAGGGTGAAAAACTGTTTTTT
TRBV5-1	NA	TRBJ1-4	TRBD1	CASSPGTVGRGEKLFF	TGCGCCAGCAGCCCCGGGACAGTGGGTCGAGGTGAAAAACTGTTTTTT
TRBV7-9	NA	TRBJ1-2	NA	CASSLTGSYYGYTF	TGTGCCAGCAGCTTAACAGGGAGCTACTATGGCTACACCTTC
TRBV9	NA	TRBJ2-1	NA	CASSVETYNEQFF	TGTGCCAGCAGCGTAGAAACATACAATGAGCAGTTCTTC
TRBV18	NA	TRBJ1-1	NA	CASSFNMNTEAFF	TGTGCCAGCTCCTTCAACATGAACACTGAAGCTTTCTTT
TRBV2	NA	TRBJ1-1	NA	CASTPSIGTEAFF	TGTGCCAGCACTCCATCAATCGGCACTGAAGCTTTCTTT
TRBV29-1	few	TRBJ2-7	NA	CSVAQGTEQYF	TGCAGCGTGGCTCAGGGCACCGAGCAGTACTTC
TRBV11-2	NA	TRBJ1-1	NA	CASSLDRVRNTEAFF	TGTGCCAGCAGCTTAGACAGGGTAAGGAACACTGAAGCTTTCTTT
TRBV15	NA	TRBJ1-3	NA	CATSRGGRAQGNTIYF	TGTGCCACCAGCAGAGGTGGGAGGGCGCAGGGAAACACCATATATTTT
TRBV7-2	few	TRBJ2-7	NA	CASSEGGGAAYEQYF	TGTGCCAGCAGCGAAGGTGGCGGGGCGGCCTACGAGCAGTACTTC
TRBV19	NA	TRBJ1-4	NA	CASRSGRDTVFEKLFF	TGTGCCAGTAGATCGGGACGGGACACTGTATTTGAAAAACTGTTTTTT
TRBV6-5	once	TRBJ1-1	NA	CASSYSLGGRGTEAFF	TGTGCCAGCAGTTACTCGCTCGGGGGGCGTGGGACTGAAGCTTTCTTT
TRBV19	NA	TRBJ2-4	TRBD1	CASSTGQGGIALAKNIQYF	TGTGCCAGTAGTACAGGACAGGGCGGTATAGCACTAGCCAAAAACATTCAGTACTTC
TRBV6-2/TRBV6-3	NA	TRBJ2-3	TRBD1	CASSPPRGQFTDTQYF	TGTGCCAGCAGTCCGCCAAGGGGGCAATTCACAGATACGCAGTATTTT
TRBV11-2	NA	TRBJ1-2	TRBD1	CASSGYRGRGLGYTF	TGTGCCAGCAGCGGCTACAGGGGGCGAGGGCTTGGCTACACCTTC
TRBV6-6	NA	TRBJ2-7	NA	CASQGPENEQYF	TGTGCCTCACAGGGACCCGAGAACGAGCAGTACTTC
TRBV7-9	NA	TRBJ2-2	TRBD2	CASSPGGTQTGELFF	TGTGCCAGCTCCCCCGGGGGGACTCAGACCGGGGAGCTGTTTTTT
TRBV6-1	NA	TRBJ2-1	TRBD1	CASSEARSWTGGRQSEQFF	TGTGCCAGCAGTGAAGCGCGTTCGTGGACAGGGGGTCGGCAGAGTGAGCAGTTCTTC
TRBV6-6	NA	TRBJ2-5	NA	CASSYLQETQYF	TGTGCCAGCAGTTACCTACAAGAGACCCAGTACTTC
TRBV7-6	NA	TRBJ1-1	TRBD1	CASSRGQANTEAFF	TGTGCCAGCAGCCGGGGACAGGCCAACACTGAAGCTTTCTTT
TRBV5-1	NA	TRBJ1-6	NA	CASSIAGDKNSPLHF	TGCGCCAGCAGCATAGCGGGAGACAAAAATTCACCCCTCCACTTT